What follows are 18 T cell receptor beta chains derived from one specimen sequenced in a study of blood T cell repertoires in COVID-19. Repertoires were generated with immunoSEQ multiplex PCR, while TCRdb's copy carries only in-frame clones and drops some. The table has 250,000 to 350,000 clones, around four fifths seen once. Sequencing was carried out using peripheral blood. The receptors derive from a woman between 50 and 59 years old with active or convalescent COVID-19.

This chain links TRBV7-9 with TRBJ2-1; TRBD2 agrees at 7 bases. The CDR3 is 15 residues long. Trimming took 1 base from V and 3 from J; bases not matched to a gene: 3. Germline assignment: CDR1 SEHNR and CDR2 FQNEAQ (reference sequence). Here the CDR3 DNA reads TGTGCCAGCAGCTTAGATGCGGGGGTCTACAATGAGCAGTTCTTC. Amino acid sequence: CASSLDAGVYNEQFF.

The chain is built from TRBV7-9 and TRBJ1-1, with 12 bases that match TRBD1. V trimming: 7 bases; J trimming: 7 bases; junction bases outside the gene matches: 22. There are 19 residues in the CDR3. The germline V gene encodes CDR1 SEHNR and CDR2 FQNEAQ (reference sequence). CDR3 sequence reads: CASINRGGGTGGLSHEAFF. CDR3 coding DNA: TGTGCCAGCATAAATAGGGGAGGAGGGACAGGGGGCCTTTCACATGAAGCTTTCTTT.

The CDR3 reads CASSLYPGTNYGYTF. The CDR3 coding sequence is TGTGCCAGCAGTTTATACCCGGGAACTAACTATGGCTACACCTTC. The chain links TRBV27 to TRBJ1-2; D not certain. Germline lookup yields CDR1 MNHEY and CDR2 SMNVEV (reference sequence). With 1 base removed from V and 0 bases from J, the gap between germline ends came to 9 bases. The CDR3 sequence is 15 residues long.

The chain couples TRBV7-3 to TRBJ1-2; D is ambiguous. The length of the CDR3 is 11 residues. The germline V gene has CDR1 SGHTA and CDR2 FQGTGA. V lost 5 bases, J lost 6 bases, and 7 bases lay in between. As DNA, the CDR3 is TGTGCCAGCAGCCCGCCGGATGGCTACACCTTC. It encodes CASSPPDGYTF.

The rearrangement joins TRBV7-9 to TRBJ2-1; possibly TRBD1 or TRBD2 for D (5 bases each). The V end lost 5 bases, the J end lost 10 bases, and 9 bases lay between the germline ends. This CDR3 has 11 amino acids. CDR1 SEHNR and CDR2 FQNEAQ come from the germline V gene (reference sequence). The CDR3 here is CASSRDREQFF. CDR3 nucleotide sequence: TGTGCCAGCAGCAGGGACCGGGAGCAGTTCTTC. The complete variable domain, with remaining parts taken from reference TRBV7-9 and TRBJ2-1, reads DTGVSQNPRHKITKRGQNVTFRCDPISEHNRLYWYRQTLGQGPEFLTYFQNEAQLEKSRLLSDRFSAERPKGSFSTLEIQRTEQGDSAMYLCASSRDREQFFGPGTRLTVL.

In this sample, this clone turned up once. The J gene is TRBJ2-6, the V gene TRBV4-1, with 7 bases aligning to TRBD1. The CDR3 loop spans 19 amino acids. Trimming removed 3 bases from V and 0 bases from J; junction bases left unmatched: 11. The V gene's germline CDR1 is MGHRA and CDR2 YSYEKL. The CDR3 DNA follows: TGCGCCAGCAGCCAGGGCTTACAGGGGCCTGTCTCTGGGGCCAACGTCCTGACTTTC. Its protein product is CASSQGLQGPVSGANVLTF.

The V gene is TRBV28, the J gene TRBJ1-5; D may be TRBD1 (6 bases). This CDR3 contains 14 residues. The V end was cut by 6 bases, the J end by 15 bases, with 24 bases between. CDR1 and CDR2 (germline): MDHEN, SYDVKM. The CDR3 sequence is CASRPMGQGMGRHF. CDR3 nucleotide sequence: TGTGCCAGCAGGCCAATGGGGCAGGGGATGGGGCGGCATTTT. Based on the CDR3 plus reference TRBV28 and TRBJ1-5, the full variable domain is DVKVTQSSRYLVKRTGEKVFLECVQDMDHENMFWYRQDPGLGLRLIYFSYDVKMKEKGDIPEGYSVSREKKERFSLILESASTNQTSMYLCASRPMGQGMGRHFGDGTRLSIL.

The V call is TRBV5-1, the J call TRBJ2-2, with 9 nucleotides matching TRBD2. The J segment lost 7 bases and the V segment lost 2 bases, leaving 6 bases of the junction unmatched. CDR3 size: 15 residues. From germline, CDR1 is SGHRS and CDR2 YFSETQ. CDR3 sequence (DNA): TGCGCCAGCAGCTTAGCGGGAGGATTCAACGGGGAGCTGTTTTTT. The encoded protein is CASSLAGGFNGELFF. Using reference TRBV5-1 and TRBJ2-2 for the parts outside the CDR3, the full variable domain is KAGVTQTPRYLIKTRGQQVTLSCSPISGHRSVSWYQQTPGQGLQFLFEYFSETQRNKGNFPGRFSGRQFSNSRSEMNVSTLELGDSALYLCASSLAGGFNGELFFGEGSRLTVL.

The CDR3 DNA follows: TGCGCCAGCAGCTTGGACAACTATAATTCACCCCTCCACTTT. As protein: CASSLDNYNSPLHF. V usage is TRBV5-1 and J usage is TRBJ1-6; D gene ambiguous. This CDR3 comprises 14 residues. From germline, CDR1 is SGHRS and CDR2 YFSETQ. The germline V and J ends were trimmed by 0 bases and 3 bases, with 4 bases remaining between them.

The rearrangement links TRBV7-8 to TRBJ1-3; TRBD1 agrees at 8 bases. The CDR3 extends over 15 amino acids. V was pared by 9 bases and J by 4 bases, with 11 bases of the junction left unmatched. Germline CDR1 and CDR2: SGHVS and FQNEAQ. The CDR3 reads CASQSQGAWGNTIYF. The CDR3 DNA is TGTGCCAGTCAAAGCCAGGGGGCATGGGGAAACACCATATATTTT.

The chain uses TRBV10-3 and TRBJ2-6, with D perhaps TRBD2 (5 bases). The CDR3 contains 15 residues. V was pared by 8 bases and J by 0 bases, with 11 bases between. Germline CDR1 reads ENHRY; CDR2 reads SYGVKD. The CDR3 DNA reads as TGTGCCATCTCCCCGGGGAGCTCTGGGGCCAACGTCCTGACTTTC. Translated, it gives CAISPGSSGANVLTF.

The rearrangement links TRBV24-1 to TRBJ2-1; the match to TRBD2 covers 7 bases. The CDR3 runs to 16 residues. Germline V gene lookup returns CDR1 KGHDR and CDR2 SFDVKD. J lost 0 bases, V lost 3 bases, and 4 bases had no gene match. CDR3 loop: CATSDQKRGSYNEQFF. CDR3 nucleotides: TGTGCCACCAGTGATCAAAAGCGGGGCTCCTACAATGAGCAGTTCTTC.

The chain employs TRBV2 and TRBJ1-4; D unclear. The CDR3 has 14 residues. V lost 5 bases and J 7 bases, leaving 14 bases between the germline ends. Germline V gene data show CDR1 as SNHLY and CDR2 as FYNNEI. This CDR3 reads CASSLERETEKLFF. Here the CDR3 DNA reads TGTGCCAGCAGTCTGGAACGGGAGACTGAAAAACTGTTTTTT.

CDR3 residues: CASSFDSTEAFF. CDR3 in DNA: TGTGCCAGCAGCTTTGACTCGACTGAAGCTTTCTTT. The rearrangement uses TRBV7-9 and TRBJ1-1; D uncertain. Trimming left V 3 bases short and J 5 bases short, with 7 bases between. From germline, CDR1 is SEHNR and CDR2 FQNEAQ (reference sequence). The CDR3 has 12 amino acids. Based on the CDR3 plus reference TRBV7-9 and TRBJ1-1, the full variable domain is DTGVSQNPRHKITKRGQNVTFRCDPISEHNRLYWYRQTLGQGPEFLTYFQNEAQLEKSRLLSDRFSAERPKGSFSTLEIQRTEQGDSAMYLCASSFDSTEAFFGQGTRLTVV.

V gene TRBV18 combines with J gene TRBJ1-3; 7 bases match TRBD1. This CDR3 is built from 16 residues. Germline CDR1 reads KGHSH; CDR2 reads LQKENI. V lost 2 bases, J lost 2 bases, and 6 bases stayed unmatched. CDR3 nucleotide sequence: TGTGCCAGCTCACCAAGACAGGGCTTCACTGGAAACACCATATATTTT. Translating it yields CASSPRQGFTGNTIYF.

J is TRBJ1-1 and V is TRBV2, with a weak D call TRBD1 (6 bases). This CDR3 is built from 13 residues. V was cut by 4 bases and J by 6 bases, with 12 bases left in between. In germline, CDR1 is SNHLY, CDR2 FYNNEI. The CDR3 reads CASSGTGFAEAFF. In DNA form, the CDR3 reads TGTGCCAGCAGTGGAACAGGGTTCGCTGAAGCTTTCTTT.

V and J are TRBV2 and TRBJ1-5; unclear D gene. Trimming shortened V by 8 bases and J by 7 bases, and 18 bases separated the two germline ends. Germline-derived CDR1 and CDR2 are SNHLY and FYNNEI. The CDR3 contains 14 residues. The CDR3 protein is CASVGLKGGQPQHF. The CDR3 DNA reads TGTGCCAGCGTGGGCTTGAAGGGAGGGCAGCCCCAGCATTTT.

The chain combines TRBV6-6 with TRBJ1-6; 12 nucleotides agree with TRBD1. Trimming at V came to 3 bases and at J to 7 bases, leaving 4 bases not matched to a gene. This CDR3 region has 16 residues. CDR1 and CDR2 from the germline V gene are MNHNY and SVGAGI (reference sequence). The CDR3 DNA is TGTGCCAGCAGTTATCCGGGACAGGGGGCGAATTCACCCCTCCACTTT. It yields the protein CASSYPGQGANSPLHF.